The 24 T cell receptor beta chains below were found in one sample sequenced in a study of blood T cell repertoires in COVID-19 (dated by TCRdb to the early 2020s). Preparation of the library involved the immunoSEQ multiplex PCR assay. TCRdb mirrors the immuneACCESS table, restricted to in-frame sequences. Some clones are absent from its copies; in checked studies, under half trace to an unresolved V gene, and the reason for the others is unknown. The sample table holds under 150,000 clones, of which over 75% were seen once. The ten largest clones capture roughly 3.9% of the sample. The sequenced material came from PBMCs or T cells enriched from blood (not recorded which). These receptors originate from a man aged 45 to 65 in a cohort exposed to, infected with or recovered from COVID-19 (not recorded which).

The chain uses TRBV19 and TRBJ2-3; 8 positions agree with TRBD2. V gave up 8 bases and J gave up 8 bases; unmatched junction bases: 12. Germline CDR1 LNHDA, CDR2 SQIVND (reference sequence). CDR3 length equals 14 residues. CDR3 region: CASRGGTSLRTQYF. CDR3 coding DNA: TGTGCCAGTCGGGGGGGTACTTCACTTCGTACGCAGTATTTT.

The CDR3 DNA is TGTGCCAGCAGCTTCGGCCTGGGACAGGCCCACTACGAGCAGTACTTC. It codes for CASSFGLGQAHYEQYF. This chain links TRBV13 with TRBJ2-7; 8 bases line up with TRBD1. The CDR3 is 16 amino acids. Trimming cost V 3 bases and J 3 bases; bases outside gene matches: 10. In germline, CDR1 is PRHDT, CDR2 FYEKMQ (reference sequence).

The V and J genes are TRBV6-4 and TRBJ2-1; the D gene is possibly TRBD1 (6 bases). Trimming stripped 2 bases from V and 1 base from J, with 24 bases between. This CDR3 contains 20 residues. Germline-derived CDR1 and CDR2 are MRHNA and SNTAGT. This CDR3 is CASSDGPYRVPVVSYNEQFF. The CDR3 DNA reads TGTGCCAGCAGTGACGGGCCTTACAGGGTTCCGGTTGTATCCTACAATGAGCAGTTCTTC.

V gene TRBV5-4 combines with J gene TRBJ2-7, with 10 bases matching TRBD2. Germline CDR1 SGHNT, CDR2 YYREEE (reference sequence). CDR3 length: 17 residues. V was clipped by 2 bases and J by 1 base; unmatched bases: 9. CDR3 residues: CASSLRTSGALSYEQYF. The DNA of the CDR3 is TGTGCCAGCAGCTTACGGACTAGCGGAGCCCTGTCCTACGAGCAGTACTTC.

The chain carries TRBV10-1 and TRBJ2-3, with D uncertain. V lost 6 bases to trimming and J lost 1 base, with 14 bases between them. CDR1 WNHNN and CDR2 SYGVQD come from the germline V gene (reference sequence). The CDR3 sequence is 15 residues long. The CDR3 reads CASRLTYPCTDTQYF. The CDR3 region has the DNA TGCGCCAGCAGGTTGACATACCCATGCACAGATACGCAGTATTTT.

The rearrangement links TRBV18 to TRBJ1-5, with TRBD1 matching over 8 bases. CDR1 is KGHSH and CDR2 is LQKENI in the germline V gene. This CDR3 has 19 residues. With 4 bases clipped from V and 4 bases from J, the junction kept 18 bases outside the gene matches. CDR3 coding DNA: TGTGCCAGCTCACTTCCGGGACAGGCGATTCGAGAGAGAAATCAGCCCCAGCATTTT. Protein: CASSLPGQAIRERNQPQHF.

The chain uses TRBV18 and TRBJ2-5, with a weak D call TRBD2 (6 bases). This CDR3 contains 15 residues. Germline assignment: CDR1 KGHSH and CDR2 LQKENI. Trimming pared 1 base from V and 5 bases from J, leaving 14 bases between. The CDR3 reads CASSPLGGFQETQYF. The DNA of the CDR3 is TGTGCCAGCTCACCACTAGGAGGGTTCCAGGAGACCCAGTACTTC.

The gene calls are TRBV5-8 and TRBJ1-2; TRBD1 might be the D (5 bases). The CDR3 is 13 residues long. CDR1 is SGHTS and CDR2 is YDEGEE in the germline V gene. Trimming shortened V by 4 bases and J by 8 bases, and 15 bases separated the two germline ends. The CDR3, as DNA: TGTGCCAGCAGCCCCGCGGGGGTTTTAGGCTACACCTTC. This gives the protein CASSPAGVLGYTF.

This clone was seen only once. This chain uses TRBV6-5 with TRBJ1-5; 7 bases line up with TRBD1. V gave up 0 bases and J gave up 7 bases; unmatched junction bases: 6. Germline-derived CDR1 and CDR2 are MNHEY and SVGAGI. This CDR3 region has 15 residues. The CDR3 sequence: CASSYSRQGWQPQHF. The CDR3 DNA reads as TGTGCCAGCAGTTACTCGAGACAGGGCTGGCAGCCCCAGCATTTT.

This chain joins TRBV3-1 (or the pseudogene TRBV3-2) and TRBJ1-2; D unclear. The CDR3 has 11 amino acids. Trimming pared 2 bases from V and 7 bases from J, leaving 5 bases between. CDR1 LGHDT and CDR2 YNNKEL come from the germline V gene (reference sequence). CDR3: CASSQSSGYTF. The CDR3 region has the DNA TGTGCCAGCAGCCAATCTTCTGGCTACACCTTC.

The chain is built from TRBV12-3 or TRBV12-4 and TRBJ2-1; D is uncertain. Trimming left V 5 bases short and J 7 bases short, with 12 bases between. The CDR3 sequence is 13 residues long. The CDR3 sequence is CASSVTWLNEQFF. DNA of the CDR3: TGTGCCAGCAGTGTAACATGGTTGAATGAGCAGTTCTTC.

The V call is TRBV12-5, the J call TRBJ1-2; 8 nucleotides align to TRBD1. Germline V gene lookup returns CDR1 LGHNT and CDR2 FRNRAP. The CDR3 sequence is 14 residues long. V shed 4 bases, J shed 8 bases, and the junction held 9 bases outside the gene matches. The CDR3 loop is CASGSPGTGGGYTF. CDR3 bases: TGTGCTAGTGGTTCCCCCGGGACAGGCGGCGGCTACACCTTC.

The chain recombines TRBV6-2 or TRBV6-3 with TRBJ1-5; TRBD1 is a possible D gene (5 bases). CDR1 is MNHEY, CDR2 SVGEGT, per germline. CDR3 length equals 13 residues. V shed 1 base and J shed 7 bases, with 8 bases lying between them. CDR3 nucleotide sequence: TGTGCCAGCAGTTACTGGGGGGGACAGCCCCAGCATTTT. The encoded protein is CASSYWGGQPQHF.

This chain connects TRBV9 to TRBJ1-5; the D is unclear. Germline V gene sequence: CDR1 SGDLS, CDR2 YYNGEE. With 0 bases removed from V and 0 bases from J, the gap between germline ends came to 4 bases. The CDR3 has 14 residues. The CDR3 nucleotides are TGTGCCAGCAGCGTAGGGGCTAGCAATCAGCCCCAGCATTTT. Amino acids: CASSVGASNQPQHF.

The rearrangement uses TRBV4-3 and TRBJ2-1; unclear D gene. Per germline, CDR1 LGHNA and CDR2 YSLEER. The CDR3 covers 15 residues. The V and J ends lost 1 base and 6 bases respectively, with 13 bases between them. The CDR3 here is CASSQGLALSNEQFF. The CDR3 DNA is TGCGCCAGCAGCCAAGGGTTAGCACTGAGCAATGAGCAGTTCTTC.

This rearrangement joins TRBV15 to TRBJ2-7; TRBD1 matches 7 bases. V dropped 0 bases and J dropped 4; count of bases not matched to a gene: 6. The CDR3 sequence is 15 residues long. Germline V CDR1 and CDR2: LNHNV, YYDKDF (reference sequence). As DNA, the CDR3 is TGTGCCACCAGCAGAGAAAGGACAGGACAGTACGAGCAGTACTTC. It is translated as CATSRERTGQYEQYF. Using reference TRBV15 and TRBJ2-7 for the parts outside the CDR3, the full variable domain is DAMVIQNPRYQVTQFGKPVTLSCSQTLNHNVMYWYQQKSSQAPKLLFHYYDKDFNNEADTPDNFQSRRPNTSFCFLDIRSPGLGDTAMYLCATSRERTGQYEQYFGPGTRLTVT.

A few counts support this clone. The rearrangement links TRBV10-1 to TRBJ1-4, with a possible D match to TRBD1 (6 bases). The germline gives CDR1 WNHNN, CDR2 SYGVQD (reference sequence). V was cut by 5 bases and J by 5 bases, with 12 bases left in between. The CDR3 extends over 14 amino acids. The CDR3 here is CASSPGTKNEKLFF. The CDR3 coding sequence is TGCGCCAGCAGTCCCGGGACAAAGAATGAAAAACTGTTTTTT.

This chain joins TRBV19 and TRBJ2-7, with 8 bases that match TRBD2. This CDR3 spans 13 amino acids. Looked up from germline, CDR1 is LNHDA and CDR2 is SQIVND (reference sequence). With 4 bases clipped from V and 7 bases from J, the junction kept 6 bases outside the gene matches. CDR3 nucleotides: TGTGCCAGTAGTACCGGGACTAGATGGGAGCAGTACTTC. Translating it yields CASSTGTRWEQYF.

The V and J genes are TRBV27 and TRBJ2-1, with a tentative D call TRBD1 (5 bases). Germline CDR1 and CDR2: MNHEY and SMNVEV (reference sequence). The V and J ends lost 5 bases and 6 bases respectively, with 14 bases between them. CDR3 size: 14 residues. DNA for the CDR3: TGTGCCAGCAGTCCCAGGGTTGGCGGCAATGAGCAGTTCTTC. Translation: CASSPRVGGNEQFF.

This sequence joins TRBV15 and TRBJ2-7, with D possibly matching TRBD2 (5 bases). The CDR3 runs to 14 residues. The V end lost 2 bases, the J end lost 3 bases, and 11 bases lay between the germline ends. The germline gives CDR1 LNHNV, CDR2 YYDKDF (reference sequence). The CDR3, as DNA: TGTGCCACCAGCAGATCCGGGAAAAACTACGAGCAGTACTTC. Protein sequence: CATSRSGKNYEQYF.

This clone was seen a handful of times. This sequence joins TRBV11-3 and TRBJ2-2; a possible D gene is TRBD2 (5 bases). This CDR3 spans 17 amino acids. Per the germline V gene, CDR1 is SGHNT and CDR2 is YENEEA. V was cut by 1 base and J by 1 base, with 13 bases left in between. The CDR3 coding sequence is TGTGCCAGCAGCTTAGGGGCGGGCAGGAGGAACACCGGGGAGCTGTTTTTT. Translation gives CASSLGAGRRNTGELFF. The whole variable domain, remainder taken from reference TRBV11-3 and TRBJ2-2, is EAGVVQSPRYKIIEKKQPVAFWCNPISGHNTLYWYLQNLGQGPELLIRYENEEAVDDSQLPKDRFSAERLKGVDSTLKIQPAELGDSAVYLCASSLGAGRRNTGELFFGEGSRLTVL.

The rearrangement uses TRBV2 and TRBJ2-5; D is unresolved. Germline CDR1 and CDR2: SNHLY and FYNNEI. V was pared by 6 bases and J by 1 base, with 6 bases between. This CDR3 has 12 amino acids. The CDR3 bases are TGTGCCAGCAGAGAGTTCCAAGAGACCCAGTACTTC. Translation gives CASREFQETQYF.

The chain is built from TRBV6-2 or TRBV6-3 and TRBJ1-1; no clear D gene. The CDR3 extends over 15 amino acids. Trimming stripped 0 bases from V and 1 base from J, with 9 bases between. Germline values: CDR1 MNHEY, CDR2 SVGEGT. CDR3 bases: TGTGCCAGCAGTTACTCACCGGGTGGGAACACTGAAGCTTTCTTT. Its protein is CASSYSPGGNTEAFF.

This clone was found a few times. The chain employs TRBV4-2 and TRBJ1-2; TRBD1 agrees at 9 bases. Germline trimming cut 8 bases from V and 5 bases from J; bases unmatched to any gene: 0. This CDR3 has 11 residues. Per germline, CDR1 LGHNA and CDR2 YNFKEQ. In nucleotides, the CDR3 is TGTGCCAGCGGGACAGGGTATGGCTACACCTTC. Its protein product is CASGTGYGYTF.